This T cell receptor (beta chain) was sequenced during a study of T cell responses to AZD1222 COVID-19 vaccine. V was pared by 1 base and J by 5 bases, with 8 bases between. Germline lookup yields CDR1 MNHEY and CDR2 SVGAGI. The CDR3 has 13 amino acids. Sequenced by immunoSEQ multiplex PCR; TCRdb stores in-frame clones only, minus some. The sample consists of about 70,000 clones, 85% to 90% of them appearing once. J is TRBJ1-1 and V is TRBV6-5; maybe TRBD1 (5 bases). This clonotype was obtained from an adult who received the MenACWY meningococcal vaccine as a control. The material sequenced was peripheral blood, taken 28 days after the second dose of the MenACWY control vaccine. CDR3 amino acids: CASSYWGNTEAFF. The CDR3 region has the DNA TGTGCCAGCAGTTACTGGGGGAATACTGAAGCTTTCTTT.